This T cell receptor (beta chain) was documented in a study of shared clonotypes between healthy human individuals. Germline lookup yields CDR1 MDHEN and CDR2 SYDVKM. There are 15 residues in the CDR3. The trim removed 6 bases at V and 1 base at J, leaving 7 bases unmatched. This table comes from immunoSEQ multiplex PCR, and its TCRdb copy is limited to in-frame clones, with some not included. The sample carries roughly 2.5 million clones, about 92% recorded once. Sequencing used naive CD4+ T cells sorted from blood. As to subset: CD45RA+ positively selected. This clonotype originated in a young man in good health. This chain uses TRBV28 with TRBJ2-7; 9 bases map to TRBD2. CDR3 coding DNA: TGTGCCAGCAGCCATGGACTAGCGCCTTCCTACGAGCAGTACTTC. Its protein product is CASSHGLAPSYEQYF. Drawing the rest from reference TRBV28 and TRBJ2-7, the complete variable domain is DVKVTQSSRYLVKRTGEKVFLECVQDMDHENMFWYRQDPGLGLRLIYFSYDVKMKEKGDIPEGYSVSREKKERFSLILESASTNQTSMYLCASSHGLAPSYEQYFGPGTRLTVT.